The 5 T cell receptor beta chains given below trace back to one sample, sequenced in a study of CD8 T cells in ankylosing spondylitis. The antigens for these receptors are not known. From the 5' RACE reads, TCRdb called clonotypes with MiXCR, one entry per CDR3 protein. The table shows roughly 670,000 distinct CDR3 sequences, with 19% occurring only once. Study conclusions and caveats: A motif in TCR beta, a set of under ten highly homologous variants, appeared characteristic of ankylosing spondylitis blood.

Material for sequencing was blood, either unsorted or a sorted T cell fraction (not recorded which). Source of these receptors: a male donor with ankylosing spondylitis.

This chain links TRBV9 with TRBJ2-2; TRBD2 matches at 8 bases. Trimming cost V 2 bases and J 1 base; bases outside gene matches: 10. CDR1 is SGDLS, CDR2 YYNGEE, per germline. The CDR3 has 18 amino acids. CDR3 DNA sequence: TGTGCCAGCAGCGTTCGGGGGGGGATTGGAGGGAACACCGGGGAGCTGTTTTTT. This codes for CASSVRGGIGGNTGELFF.

The rearrangement links TRBV29-1 to TRBJ2-1; maybe TRBD1 (6 bases). The germline gives CDR1 SQVTM, CDR2 ANQGSEA. Trimming took 6 bases from V and 4 from J, leaving 10 bases between them. The CDR3 spans 12 residues. DNA for the CDR3: TGCAGCGTATGGACAGTGTACAATGAGCAGTTCTTC. This gives the protein CSVWTVYNEQFF.

There are a few counts of this clonotype. The CDR3 reads CASSYVFGDTEAFF. As DNA, the CDR3 is TGTGCCAGCAGTTACGTTTTCGGGGACACTGAAGCTTTCTTT. The rearrangement joins TRBV6-5 to TRBJ1-1; D is unresolved. Germline values: CDR1 MNHEY, CDR2 SVGAGI. Trimming took 2 bases from V and 3 from J, leaving 10 bases between them. The CDR3 spans 14 residues.

The table lists this clonotype with a few counts. The gene calls are TRBV27 and TRBJ2-2; D may correspond to TRBD1 or TRBD2 (5 bases each). This CDR3 has 14 residues. Trimming cost V 3 bases and J 8 bases, with 13 bases left between them. Germline V gives CDR1 MNHEY, CDR2 SMNVEV (reference sequence). CDR3 loop: CASSFSREYGELFF. CDR3 nucleotides: TGTGCCAGCAGTTTTAGCAGGGAGTATGGGGAGCTGTTTTTT.

The V call is TRBV30, the J call TRBJ2-2; 9 bases line up with TRBD1. J was trimmed by 2 bases and V by 2 bases; bases with no gene match: 6. This CDR3 comprises 16 residues. The germline V gene has CDR1 GTSNPN and CDR2 SVGIG (reference sequence). This chain's CDR3 is CAWSPMDRGNTGELFF. In DNA form, the CDR3 reads TGTGCCTGGAGTCCGATGGACAGGGGCAACACCGGGGAGCTGTTTTTT.